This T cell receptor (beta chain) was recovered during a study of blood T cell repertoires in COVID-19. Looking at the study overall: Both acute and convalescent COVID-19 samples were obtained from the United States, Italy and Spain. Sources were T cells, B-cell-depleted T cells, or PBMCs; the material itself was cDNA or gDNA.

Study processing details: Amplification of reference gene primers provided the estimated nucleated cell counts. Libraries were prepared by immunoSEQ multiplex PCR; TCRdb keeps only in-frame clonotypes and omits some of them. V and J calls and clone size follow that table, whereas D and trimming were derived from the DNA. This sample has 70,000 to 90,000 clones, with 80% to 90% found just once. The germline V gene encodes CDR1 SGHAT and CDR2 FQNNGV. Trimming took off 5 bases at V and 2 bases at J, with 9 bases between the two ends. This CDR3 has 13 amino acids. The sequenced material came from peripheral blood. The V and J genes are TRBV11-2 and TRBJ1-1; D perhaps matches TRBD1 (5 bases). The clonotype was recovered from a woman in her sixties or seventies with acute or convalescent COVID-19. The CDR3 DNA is TGTGCCAGCAGCCCTCAGGGAAACACTGAAGCTTTCTTT. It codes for CASSPQGNTEAFF.